Listed here are 20 T cell receptor beta chains from one sample, sequenced in a study of post-analysis software for immune sequencing data. The library was made from cDNA and included unique molecular identifiers. Each CDR3 protein gets one entry after TCRdb re-called the PCR reads with MiXCR. The sample lists about 770,000 distinct CDR3 sequences, 46% seen once, with 4.9% in the top ten. No antigen has been identified for these receptors. General study findings and limits: Among 5 or 6 TRBV segments more frequent in patients than controls were TRBV5-6, TRBV5-1 and TRBV20-1.

Material: blood. The receptor set was obtained from a girl aged 5-17 years with multiple sclerosis.

This clonotype was observed many times. The gene calls are TRBV5-1 and TRBJ2-7; the match to TRBD1 covers 7 bases. Germline lookup yields CDR1 SGHRS and CDR2 YFSETQ. CDR3 length equals 14 residues. J gave up 2 bases and V 3 bases, and 5 bases lay outside the gene matches. The chain's CDR3 is CASSSPGQTYEQYF. The CDR3 coding sequence is TGCGCCAGCAGCTCACCGGGACAGACCTACGAGCAGTACTTC.

The V gene is TRBV6-5, the J gene TRBJ1-2; D is unresolved. The CDR3 loop spans 14 amino acids. The ends were cut back, 2 bases at V and 0 bases at J, with 7 bases in the middle. Germline V CDR1 and CDR2: MNHEY, SVGAGI. In nucleotides, the CDR3 is TGTGCCAGCAGTTACCACAGTGCTAACTATGGCTACACCTTC. Amino acid sequence: CASSYHSANYGYTF.

This clonotype was picked up a small number of times. The V call is TRBV15, the J call TRBJ2-7; 9 bases map to TRBD1. The junction had 5 bases not matched to a gene; V was cut back by 4 bases and J by 4 bases. Per the germline V gene, CDR1 is LNHNV and CDR2 is YYDKDF (reference sequence). CDR3 length equals 14 residues. The CDR3 loop reads CATSKGTGWYEQYF. CDR3 in DNA: TGTGCCACCAGCAAAGGGACAGGGTGGTACGAGCAGTACTTC.

This clonotype turned up a few times. The chain is built from TRBV4-2 and TRBJ2-1; possibly TRBD1 or TRBD2 for D (5 bases each). CDR1 is LGHNA and CDR2 is YNFKEQ in the germline V gene. This CDR3 has 12 amino acids. The V end was cut by 1 base, the J end by 9 bases, with 7 bases between. The CDR3 nucleotides are TGTGCCAGCAGCCAAGGGGGACCTGAGCAGTTCTTC. Its protein product is CASSQGGPEQFF.

This chain uses TRBV7-2 with TRBJ1-5, with TRBD1 identical over 7 bases. V was clipped by 1 base and J by 9 bases; unmatched bases: 6. The CDR3 runs to 14 residues. Germline V lookup: CDR1 SGHTA, CDR2 FQGNSA. The CDR3 region is CASSLGQGVTPQHF. DNA of the CDR3: TGTGCCAGCAGCTTAGGACAGGGCGTTACGCCCCAGCATTTT.

The chain joins TRBV5-1 to TRBJ1-1; 9 nucleotides line up with TRBD1. With V trimmed by 6 bases and J by 10 bases, 7 bases remained unmatched. Germline-derived CDR1 and CDR2 are SGHRS and YFSETQ. The CDR3 has 12 amino acids. The chain's CDR3 is CASKGQGSAAFF. The CDR3 nucleotides are TGCGCCAGCAAGGGACAGGGCTCGGCAGCTTTCTTT.

This clonotype was seen only a few times. This chain links TRBV20-1 with TRBJ1-1; D is unclear. Germline CDR1 reads DFQATT; CDR2 reads SNEGSKA (reference sequence). This CDR3 comprises 11 residues. The V and J ends lost 3 bases and 11 bases respectively, with 13 bases between them. The CDR3 loop reads CSARAPGGAFF. The CDR3, as DNA: TGCAGTGCTAGGGCGCCCGGTGGGGCTTTCTTT.

The chain uses TRBV20-1 and TRBJ1-2; 9 positions agree with TRBD1. J gave up 7 bases and V 6 bases, and 6 bases lay outside the gene matches. The germline gives CDR1 DFQATT, CDR2 SNEGSKA (reference sequence). The CDR3 is 12 residues long. The CDR3 loop reads CSARTGEVGYTF. The CDR3 DNA reads as TGCAGTGCCAGGACAGGGGAGGTTGGCTACACCTTC.

CDR3 region: CASSVGTSGPSTDTQYF. The DNA for the CDR3 is TGCGCCAGCAGCGTTGGGACTAGCGGACCTAGCACAGATACGCAGTATTTT. This chain links TRBV4-3 with TRBJ2-3, with 11 bases aligning to TRBD2. The CDR3 length is 17 residues. V was pared by 5 bases and J by 0 bases, with 7 bases of the junction left unmatched. Germline V gene lookup returns CDR1 LGHNA and CDR2 YSLEER.

A few counts support this clonotype. The chain uses TRBV2 and TRBJ2-7; D remains unclear. Looked up from germline, CDR1 is SNHLY and CDR2 is FYNNEI. This CDR3 has 14 residues. Trimming stripped 1 base from V and 1 base from J, with 8 bases between. This CDR3 is CASSEVGRSYEQYF. The CDR3 bases are TGTGCCAGCAGTGAAGTGGGCCGATCCTACGAGCAGTACTTC.

The V gene is TRBV4-2, the J gene TRBJ2-5, with 11 bases matching TRBD1. CDR3 size: 16 residues. The germline V gene has CDR1 LGHNA and CDR2 YNFKEQ. V was pared by 0 bases and J by 7 bases, with 7 bases of the junction left unmatched. CDR3 sequence reads: CASSQEIGQGAGTQYF. The CDR3 region has the DNA TGTGCCAGCAGCCAAGAGATAGGACAGGGGGCTGGGACCCAGTACTTC.

This chain connects TRBV9 to TRBJ2-7; the D gene is possibly TRBD1 (5 bases). The CDR3 has 15 residues. V lost 0 bases, J lost 6 bases, and 16 bases lay in between. CDR1 and CDR2 from the germline V gene are SGDLS and YYNGEE. CDR3 DNA sequence: TGTGCCAGCAGCGTAGATGGGGCTAAGGGCGGCGAGCAGTACTTC. It encodes CASSVDGAKGGEQYF.

V usage is TRBV24-1 and J usage is TRBJ1-2, with a tentative D call TRBD1 (6 bases). V was cut by 4 bases and J by 8 bases, with 16 bases left in between. This CDR3 is built from 14 residues. Germline CDR1 KGHDR, CDR2 SFDVKD. The CDR3 spells CATSDSTGSGGYTF. The CDR3 bases are TGTGCCACCAGTGACTCCACAGGGTCGGGAGGCTACACCTTC.

V and J are TRBV6-5 and TRBJ1-2; 7 nucleotides match TRBD1. CDR1 MNHEY and CDR2 SVGAGI come from the germline V gene. The CDR3 has 15 residues. V lost 5 bases to trimming and J lost 12 bases; unmatched junction nucleotides: 18. This CDR3 is CASSPNRQGNRGHTF. CDR3 coding DNA: TGTGCCAGCAGTCCAAACCGACAGGGCAATCGGGGCCACACCTTC.

As for this clonotype: One junction end does not reproduce the germline sequence, and a read error may be involved. This chain joins TRBV7-7 and TRBJ2-5; the match to TRBD1 covers 9 bases. Germline V gene sequence: CDR1 SSHAT, CDR2 FNYEAQ (reference sequence). The CDR3 runs to 16 residues. The CDR3 sequence: CASSLAGTGISETQYF. CDR3 bases: TGTGCTAGCAGCTTGGCCGGGACAGGGATTTCAGAGACCCAGTACTTC.

The gene calls are TRBV7-9 and TRBJ2-3; TRBD2 is a possible D gene (6 bases). Looked up from germline, CDR1 is SEHNR and CDR2 is FQNEAQ (reference sequence). V lost 7 bases and J lost 7, with 21 bases in between. This CDR3 is built from 15 residues. CDR3 in amino acids: CASISVRGIVNTQYF. The CDR3 DNA is TGTGCCAGCATCTCAGTTCGGGGGATAGTCAATACGCAGTATTTT. Full variable domain (outside the CDR3, taken from reference TRBV7-9 and TRBJ2-3): DTGVSQNPRHKITKRGQNVTFRCDPISEHNRLYWYRQTLGQGPEFLTYFQNEAQLEKSRLLSDRFSAERPKGSFSTLEIQRTEQGDSAMYLCASISVRGIVNTQYFGPGTRLTVL.

The rearrangement uses TRBV20-1 and TRBJ1-2, with D unresolved. Trimming took off 0 bases at V and 4 bases at J, with 15 bases between the two ends. CDR1 DFQATT and CDR2 SNEGSKA come from the germline V gene (reference sequence). This CDR3 region has 15 residues. In nucleotides, the CDR3 is TGCAGTGCTAGAGAAGACGGCAACAAACCCTATGGCTACACCTTC. Translated: CSAREDGNKPYGYTF.

Comments on this clonotype: The germline gene is not matched at one end of the junction; a read error may be the cause. The genes are TRBV3-1 and TRBJ2-1; 8 bases map to TRBD2. The germline V gene has CDR1 LGHDT and CDR2 YNNKEL (reference sequence). The CDR3 runs 16 residues. As DNA, the CDR3 is TGTGCCAGCAACCAAGACGGCGGGAGGTTCTACAATGAGCAGTTCTTC. Translating gives CASNQDGGRFYNEQFF.

Remarks on this clonotype: This may come from a read error, since a much larger clone is one base off. The chain combines TRBV11-2 with TRBJ2-5; 7 bases are a match to TRBD2. Germline assignment: CDR1 SGHAT and CDR2 FQNNGV. The CDR3 is made up of 17 amino acids. After removal of 6 bases from V and 11 bases from J, the junction contained 24 bases not matched to a gene. The CDR3 here is CASSWGGLAVRRDEQYF. The CDR3 nucleotides read TGTGCCAGCAGTTGGGGGGGTCTAGCGGTGCGCCGGGATGAGCAGTACTTC.

This clonotype was counted between two and nine times. The CDR3 is CASSLSTTPTLEQYF. The CDR3 nucleotides are TGTGCCAGCAGCTTATCTACTACGCCCACCCTCGAGCAGTACTTC. V and J are TRBV11-2 and TRBJ2-4; no definite D call. The DNA end is more similar to TRBJ2-7, so the J call may be wrong. This CDR3 contains 15 residues. Germline V gene lookup returns CDR1 SGHAT and CDR2 FQNNGV.